This T cell receptor beta chain was found in a study of vaccination effects on CD4 cells after COVID-19. For the study at large: Following the second dose by a median of 72 days, the post-vaccine samples were obtained.

Notes on the study in general: Of the vaccine-induced clones from healthy vaccinees, merely 1 of 255 recognized common cold coronaviruses as well. Marked clonal contraction was seen late after vaccination (in both infection- and vaccine-induced clones).

The method was immunoSEQ multiplex PCR; TCRdb's version includes in-frame clones alone and lacks a portion of them. The sample records about 39,000 clones, 65% to 75% being singletons. Cells that had been cultured for 10 days were the source of isolated CD4+ T cells. Participants got two doses of BNT162b2 or mRNA-1273 vaccine. The length of the CDR3 is 17 residues. Germline V gene data show CDR1 as MNHEY and CDR2 as SMNVEV (reference sequence). Trimming removed 5 bases from V and 1 base from J, with 20 bases in between. To note about this clone: Its antigen remains unknown.

The material was CD4+ T cells from PBMCs cultured without peptide, obtained after COVID-19 vaccination. The receptor was isolated from a human donor who received a COVID-19 vaccine. The chain recombines TRBV27 with TRBJ1-2; maybe TRBD1 (6 bases). The CDR3 protein is CASSPNRDSTFNYGYTF. The CDR3 nucleotides are TGTGCCAGCAGTCCCAACAGGGACTCCACCTTTAACTATGGCTACACCTTC.